The T cell receptor (beta chain) described here comes from a study of blood T cell repertoires in COVID-19. Study overall: Whether acute or convalescent, the COVID-19 samples came from the United States, Italy and Spain. PBMCs, B-cell-depleted T cells, or T cells provided the cDNA or gDNA that made up the material.

Germline assignment: CDR1 SGHDT and CDR2 YYEEEE. Trimming at V came to 0 bases and at J to 3 bases, leaving 3 bases not matched to a gene. This CDR3 has 15 residues. The authors' processing: Reference gene primer amplification gave estimated nucleated cell counts. The table came from immunoSEQ multiplex PCR; TCRdb's copy has only in-frame clones and leaves some out. The DNA gave D and trimming, while V, J and clone size come from that table. The data show around 270,000 clones, approximately 90% seen once. The chain carries TRBV5-6 and TRBJ2-7, with 10 bases fitting TRBD1. This receptor was identified in a man aged 55 to 69 who had recovered from COVID-19. Sequences were obtained from peripheral blood. The CDR3: CASSLGGTGDYEQYF. In DNA, the CDR3 is TGTGCCAGCAGCTTGGGTGGGACAGGGGACTACGAGCAGTACTTC.